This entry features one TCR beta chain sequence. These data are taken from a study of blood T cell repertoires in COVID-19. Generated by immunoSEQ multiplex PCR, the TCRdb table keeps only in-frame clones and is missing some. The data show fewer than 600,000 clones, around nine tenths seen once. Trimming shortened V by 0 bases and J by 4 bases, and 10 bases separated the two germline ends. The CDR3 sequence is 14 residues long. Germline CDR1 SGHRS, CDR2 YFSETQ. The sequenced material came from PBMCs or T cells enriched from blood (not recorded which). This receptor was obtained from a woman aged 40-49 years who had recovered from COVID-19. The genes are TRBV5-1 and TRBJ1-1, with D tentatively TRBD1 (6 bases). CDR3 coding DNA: TGCGCCAGCAGCTTGGACAGGGTAGCCACTGAAGCTTTCTTT. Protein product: CASSLDRVATEAFF.